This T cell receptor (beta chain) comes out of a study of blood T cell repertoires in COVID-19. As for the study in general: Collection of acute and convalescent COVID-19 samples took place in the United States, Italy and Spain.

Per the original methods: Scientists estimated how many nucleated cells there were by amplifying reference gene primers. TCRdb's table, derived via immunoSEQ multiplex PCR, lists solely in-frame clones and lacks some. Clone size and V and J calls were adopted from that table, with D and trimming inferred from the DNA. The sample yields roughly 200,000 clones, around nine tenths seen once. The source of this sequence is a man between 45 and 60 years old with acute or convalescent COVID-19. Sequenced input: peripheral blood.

The CDR3: CASSLGRGLALEQFF. As DNA, the CDR3 is TGCGCCAGCAGCTTGGGGAGGGGACTAGCGCTTGAGCAGTTCTTC. The gene calls are TRBV5-1 and TRBJ2-1; TRBD2 matches 10 bases. This CDR3 region has 15 residues. Germline loops: CDR1 SGHRS, CDR2 YFSETQ. Trimming removed 0 bases from V and 9 bases from J; junction bases left unmatched: 6.